The entry below describes one TCR beta chain. Its antigen is not identified. The protocol was immunoSEQ multiplex PCR, while the TCRdb copy is restricted to in-frame clones and leaves out a portion. The repertoire has about 71,000 clones, 85% to 95% of them found once; the top ten carry around 14%. This record belongs to a study of OX40 agonist ivuxolimab in advanced cancers. Whole-study context: Therapy given before enrollment (anti-PD-1, anti-PD-L1 or anti-CTLA-4) was allowed, and around 40% had some. Study-level findings and limits: Nonresponders, in some cases, also had low normalized T-cell clonal expansion. CD4+ and CD8+ blood T cells expanded clonally by week 6 at 0.1 to 3.0 mg/kg.

Germline CDR1 LGHNA, CDR2 YSLEER. Trimming at V came to 1 base and at J to 0 bases, leaving 3 bases not matched to a gene. The CDR3 is made up of 15 amino acids. Blood draws occurred at baseline, cycle 4 day 1, and cycle 7 day 1. The J gene is TRBJ2-7, the V gene TRBV4-3; 7 bases are a match to TRBD1. The clonotype was recovered from an adult with an advanced solid tumor such as melanoma, head and neck, liver or kidney cancer. Source: CD4+ or CD8+ T cells sorted from blood, taken in a trial of the OX40 agonist ivuxolimab. The CDR3 protein is CASSQGQGSSYEQYF. The DNA of the CDR3 is TGCGCCAGCAGCCAAGGACAGGGTAGCTCCTACGAGCAGTACTTC.